Shown below are 27 T cell receptor beta chains from a single sample sequenced in a study of PD-1 blockade in classical Hodgkin lymphoma (TCRdb year 2020). Receptor libraries were prepared by the immunoSEQ multiplex PCR assay. TCRdb stores this immuneACCESS table with in-frame sequences only. Part of the clones is absent; in the studies checked, under half of the shortfall reflects unresolved V genes, and no reason is known for the rest. Recorded for this sample are about 94,000 clones; 89% of them occurred a single time. Together, the top ten hold around 10% of the sample. The time point label corresponds to: cycle 2 day 1 (C2D1) of nivolumab. Every trial patient had relapsed after autologous stem cell transplantation, and cohorts A, B and C differed in prior brentuximab vedotin exposure. The sequencing here drew on peripheral blood mononuclear cells (PBMCs), taken before the second cycle of nivolumab. These receptors were obtained from a human donor with classical Hodgkin lymphoma.

The rearrangement uses TRBV9 and TRBJ1-2, with 7 bases aligning to TRBD1. V shed 6 bases, J shed 6 bases, and the junction held 8 bases outside the gene matches. The CDR3 has 13 amino acids. Germline V CDR1 and CDR2: SGDLS, YYNGEE. This chain's CDR3 is CASNHRGGDGYTF. The CDR3 coding sequence is TGTGCCAGCAACCACAGGGGAGGGGATGGCTACACCTTC.

The J gene is TRBJ2-1, the V gene TRBV29-1; possibly TRBD2 for D (5 bases). The V end lost 0 bases, the J end lost 3 bases, and 12 bases lay between the germline ends. CDR3 length: 15 amino acids. Germline V gives CDR1 SQVTM, CDR2 ANQGSEA. The CDR3 is CSVEDRSGIYNEQFF. In DNA form, the CDR3 reads TGCAGCGTTGAAGATCGGAGCGGTATCTACAATGAGCAGTTCTTC.

The chain recombines TRBV7-6 with TRBJ1-6; the D is unclear. Trimming removed 3 bases at V and 7 bases at J, with 7 bases between. CDR1 and CDR2 from the germline V gene are SGHVS and FNYEAQ. There are 13 residues in the CDR3. CDR3 in amino acids: CASSFLGNSPLHF. The DNA of the CDR3 is TGTGCCAGCAGCTTTCTGGGGAATTCACCCCTCCACTTT.

The chain recombines TRBV2 with TRBJ2-5; TRBD1 agrees at 9 bases. The length of the CDR3 is 14 residues. With 7 bases clipped from V and 0 bases from J, the junction kept 3 bases outside the gene matches. Germline CDR1 SNHLY, CDR2 FYNNEI. CDR3 nucleotides: TGTGCCAGCACGGACAGGGGCCACCAAGAGACCCAGTACTTC. Translation: CASTDRGHQETQYF.

J is TRBJ1-6 and V is TRBV6-4; D perhaps matches TRBD1 (6 bases). V was clipped by 4 bases and J by 0 bases, with 13 bases between them. Germline CDR1 MRHNA, CDR2 SNTAGT. This CDR3 comprises 17 residues. The CDR3 DNA is TGTGCCAGCAGTGGTTACAGGGAAAGCTCCTATAATTCACCCCTCCACTTT. Translating it yields CASSGYRESSYNSPLHF.

This chain connects TRBV28 to TRBJ2-2, with TRBD2 identical over 8 bases. V was pared by 4 bases and J by 9 bases, with 13 bases of the junction left unmatched. In germline, CDR1 is MDHEN, CDR2 SYDVKM. This CDR3 region has 16 residues. The CDR3 DNA sequence: TGTGCCAGCAGTTCCCCGAGCGGGAGAATCTACAGGGAGCTGTTTTTT. Its protein product is CASSSPSGRIYRELFF.

This clone was picked up a small number of times. The chain carries TRBV4-1 and TRBJ1-4, with D possibly TRBD1 on 5 matching bases. Germline CDR1 and CDR2: MGHRA and YSYEKL. The V gene lost 1 base and the J gene lost 8 bases, with 17 bases spanning the gap. The CDR3 covers 16 residues. In DNA form, the CDR3 reads TGCGCCAGCAGCCAAGTACACGGCAGGGTCGGCGAAAAACTGTTTTTT. Its protein is CASSQVHGRVGEKLFF.

The rearrangement uses TRBV29-1 and TRBJ2-7; 7 bases line up with TRBD2. V dropped 5 bases and J dropped 2; count of bases not matched to a gene: 9. Germline V gene lookup returns CDR1 SQVTM and CDR2 ANQGSEA. The CDR3 length is 14 residues. CDR3 sequence reads: CSVHEGGAAYEQYF. The CDR3 DNA reads as TGCAGCGTTCATGAGGGAGGGGCAGCCTACGAGCAGTACTTC.

The rearrangement links TRBV5-5 to TRBJ2-5, with D possibly TRBD1 on 6 matching bases. This CDR3 is 15 amino acids long. CDR1 is SGHKS and CDR2 is YYEKEE in the germline V gene (reference sequence). The V end was cut by 0 bases, the J end by 5 bases, with 14 bases between. The CDR3 sequence: CASSLVGRDTETQYF. Here the CDR3 DNA reads TGTGCCAGCAGCTTGGTTGGCAGGGACACGGAGACCCAGTACTTC.

The chain has TRBV5-1 and TRBJ2-7, with no clear D. V gave up 1 base and J gave up 3 bases, with 5 bases separating them. CDR3 size: 12 residues. Germline V gives CDR1 SGHRS, CDR2 YFSETQ. CDR3 nucleotide sequence: TGCGCCAGCAGCTTGTGGGGCTACGAGCAGTACTTC. Encoded protein: CASSLWGYEQYF.

The chain links TRBV18 to TRBJ2-2; D perhaps matches TRBD2 (5 bases). Trimming took off 1 base at V and 1 base at J, with 10 bases between the two ends. The germline gives CDR1 KGHSH, CDR2 LQKENI. The CDR3 is 16 residues long. The DNA of the CDR3 is TGTGCCAGCTCACCACAACCCGGGGTGAACACCGGGGAGCTGTTTTTT. The encoded protein is CASSPQPGVNTGELFF.

V and J are TRBV29-1 and TRBJ2-4; D is unresolved. V dropped 2 bases and J dropped 3 bases, with 2 bases sitting between them. This CDR3 spans 11 amino acids. Germline CDR1 and CDR2: SQVTM and ANQGSEA. This CDR3 is CSVEIKNIQYF. The CDR3 DNA reads TGCAGCGTTGAAATCAAAAACATTCAGTACTTC.

The J gene is TRBJ1-3, the V gene TRBV5-1; unclear D gene. This CDR3 region has 14 residues. V dropped 2 bases and J dropped 4 bases, with 10 bases sitting between them. CDR1 SGHRS and CDR2 YFSETQ come from the germline V gene. This CDR3 is CASSLNLAGNTIYF. As DNA, the CDR3 is TGCGCCAGCAGCTTAAATCTTGCGGGAAACACCATATATTTT.

The rearrangement uses TRBV18 and TRBJ2-1; 11 bases align to TRBD1. CDR3 length: 16 amino acids. After removal of 5 bases from V and 7 bases from J, the junction contained 10 bases not matched to a gene. Germline V gene sequence: CDR1 KGHSH, CDR2 LQKENI. DNA for the CDR3: TGTGCCAGCTCAATCCCCGGGACAGGGGGGAGGAATGAGCAGTTCTTC. It is translated as CASSIPGTGGRNEQFF.

The chain joins TRBV7-9 to TRBJ2-3; D call uncertain. This CDR3 region has 13 residues. Germline V gene sequence: CDR1 SEHNR, CDR2 FQNEAQ (reference sequence). V gave up 5 bases and J gave up 1 base, with 7 bases separating them. Written as DNA, the CDR3 is TGTGCCAGCAGCCGCTCGGGCACAGATACGCAGTATTTT. Amino acids: CASSRSGTDTQYF.

The CDR3 DNA is TGTGCCAGCTCACCAGAGGACAGCTACGAGCAGTACTTC. Translated: CASSPEDSYEQYF. The rearrangement uses TRBV18 and TRBJ2-7; possible D gene TRBD1, 6 bases. V was pared by 2 bases and J by 3 bases, with 8 bases between. The CDR3 extends over 13 amino acids. Germline-derived CDR1 and CDR2 are KGHSH and LQKENI.

The J gene is TRBJ2-1, the V gene TRBV5-1; TRBD2 is a possible D gene (7 bases). The germline V gene encodes CDR1 SGHRS and CDR2 YFSETQ. With 2 bases removed from V and 2 bases from J, the gap between germline ends came to 11 bases. The CDR3 loop spans 15 amino acids. CDR3 loop: CASSLGGGTYNEQFF. DNA of the CDR3: TGCGCCAGCAGCTTAGGGGGAGGGACCTACAATGAGCAGTTCTTC.

The chain recombines TRBV30 with TRBJ2-1; the D gene is possibly TRBD2 (5 bases). CDR1 is GTSNPN and CDR2 is SVGIG in the germline V gene (reference sequence). V was pared by 5 bases and J by 5 bases, with 7 bases between. The CDR3 consists of 11 residues. The CDR3 DNA reads TGTGCCTGGGGACTGAACAATGAGCAGTTCTTC. Its translation: CAWGLNNEQFF.

V and J are TRBV28 and TRBJ1-5; no clear D. From germline, CDR1 is MDHEN and CDR2 SYDVKM. Deletions cut 3 bases from V and 3 bases from J, with 12 bases between. The CDR3 consists of 15 residues. CDR3 in amino acids: CASSFWTEYNQPQHF. CDR3 coding DNA: TGTGCCAGCAGTTTCTGGACGGAGTACAATCAGCCCCAGCATTTT. The full variable domain, rest sourced from reference TRBV28 and TRBJ1-5, is DVKVTQSSRYLVKRTGEKVFLECVQDMDHENMFWYRQDPGLGLRLIYFSYDVKMKEKGDIPEGYSVSREKKERFSLILESASTNQTSMYLCASSFWTEYNQPQHFGDGTRLSIL.

The table lists this clone with a count of one. V and J are TRBV27 and TRBJ1-2; D is undetermined. Germline values: CDR1 MNHEY, CDR2 SMNVEV (reference sequence). This CDR3 has 15 residues. Trimming took off 5 bases at V and 4 bases at J, with 17 bases between the two ends. The CDR3 loop is CASSPGDGLVYGYTF. The CDR3 coding sequence is TGTGCCAGCAGTCCCGGCGACGGTCTAGTCTATGGCTACACCTTC.

The chain combines TRBV2 with TRBJ2-3; 13 bases line up with TRBD2. This CDR3 has 16 amino acids. Unmatched junction bases numbered 2, after V lost 4 bases and J lost 1 base. Germline-derived CDR1 and CDR2 are SNHLY and FYNNEI. The CDR3 is CASSAGLAGGTDTQYF. The CDR3 bases are TGTGCCAGCAGTGCTGGACTAGCGGGGGGCACAGATACGCAGTATTTT.

The V gene is TRBV28, the J gene TRBJ2-3, with 9 bases aligning to TRBD2. With V trimmed by 3 bases and J by 2 bases, 9 bases remained unmatched. The CDR3 runs 17 residues. Per germline, CDR1 MDHEN and CDR2 SYDVKM. CDR3 DNA sequence: TGTGCCAGCAGTTTCCGGGTAGCGGGGGCCATCACAGATACGCAGTATTTT. This encodes CASSFRVAGAITDTQYF.

The chain joins TRBV7-8 to TRBJ1-6; D remains unclear. Trimming removed 7 bases at V and 10 bases at J, with 8 bases between. The CDR3 totals 11 residues. Per the germline V gene, CDR1 is SGHVS and CDR2 is FQNEAQ. Here the CDR3 reads CASTTGSPLHF. CDR3 DNA: TGTGCCAGCACCACGGGGTCACCCCTCCACTTT.

The V call is TRBV7-2, the J call TRBJ2-1, with 10 bases lining up with TRBD2. This CDR3 has 16 amino acids. The germline V gene encodes CDR1 SGHTA and CDR2 FQGNSA. The V and J ends lost 5 bases and 1 base, in that order; junction bases with no gene match: 5. The CDR3 is CASSPSSGGSYNEQFF. Written as DNA, the CDR3 is TGTGCCAGCAGCCCCTCTAGCGGGGGTTCCTACAATGAGCAGTTCTTC. The entire variable domain, with the rest obtained from reference TRBV7-2 and TRBJ2-1, is as follows: GAGVSQSPSNKVTEKGKDVELRCDPISGHTALYWYRQSLGQGLEFLIYFQGNSAPDKSGLPSDRFSAERTGGSVSTLTIQRTQQEDSAVYLCASSPSSGGSYNEQFFGPGTRLTVL.

The chain recombines TRBV7-9 with TRBJ1-4; 7 bases map to TRBD1. This CDR3 comprises 17 residues. With V trimmed by 5 bases and J by 0 bases, 9 bases remained unmatched. Germline V CDR1 and CDR2: SEHNR, FQNEAQ (reference sequence). The CDR3 DNA reads as TGTGCCAGCAGCCCTGGGGACAGATTTCCAACTAATGAAAAACTGTTTTTT. It codes for CASSPGDRFPTNEKLFF.

The rearrangement links TRBV29-1 to TRBJ2-2; D not certain. Trimming left V 3 bases short and J 3 bases short, with 14 bases between. The CDR3 runs to 15 residues. In germline, CDR1 is SQVTM, CDR2 ANQGSEA. CDR3: CSVEGSRWDTGELFF. Written as DNA, the CDR3 is TGCAGCGTTGAGGGATCGCGCTGGGACACCGGGGAGCTGTTTTTT.

This clone was counted a single time. The chain recombines TRBV6-6 with TRBJ1-5; weak D call: TRBD1 (5 bases). The CDR3 totals 15 residues. Trimming shortened V by 4 bases and J by 0 bases, and 10 bases separated the two germline ends. Germline V gene data show CDR1 as MNHNY and CDR2 as SVGAGI (reference sequence). The DNA of the CDR3 is TGTGCCAGCAGTTTCGACAGCAATAGCAATCAGCCCCAGCATTTT. Translating gives CASSFDSNSNQPQHF.